A selection of T cell receptor beta chains follows, all from one sample in a study of OX40 agonist ivuxolimab in advanced cancers. The repertoire was sequenced with immunoSEQ multiplex PCR; TCRdb's copy has only in-frame clones and lacks some. The sample records around 34,000 clones, approximately 90% being singletons. The sequencing here drew on CD4+ or CD8+ T cells sorted from blood, taken in a trial of the OX40 agonist ivuxolimab. These receptors originate from an adult with an advanced solid tumor such as melanoma, head and neck, liver or kidney cancer. CDR3s include the opening cysteine and the closing phenylalanine or tryptophan. Each record gives: clone size, V gene, D gene, J gene, CDR3 DNA, CDR3 protein. D genes are given only for firm matches. Clone size appears in some rows only: once, few, many, or a class for an expanded clone.

few	TRBV29-1	NA	TRBJ1-3	TGCAGCGTTGAAGGGGACGGTAACACCATATATTTT	CSVEGDGNTIYF
NA	TRBV4-2	NA	TRBJ2-7	TGTGCCAGCAGCCAGACAGGTAGCCACGAGCAGTACTTC	CASSQTGSHEQYF
NA	TRBV5-1	TRBD1	TRBJ2-2	TGCGCCAGTGGGACAGGGGGCGACGCCGGGGAGCTGTTTTTT	CASGTGGDAGELFF
NA	TRBV7-9	TRBD1	TRBJ2-7	TGTGCCAGCAGCTTACCAACAGGGGTCAATGACGAGCAGTACTTC	CASSLPTGVNDEQYF
once	TRBV13	NA	TRBJ2-3	TGTGCCAGCAGCCCAAGGACGAGCCATCCAGATACGCAGTATTTT	CASSPRTSHPDTQYF
NA	TRBV5-1	NA	TRBJ2-3	TGCGCCAGCAGCTCCGAAAGGTTCGTGAGCACAGATACGCAGTATTTT	CASSSERFVSTDTQYF
once	TRBV19	NA	TRBJ1-2	TGTGCCAGTAGAGTGGCGGCCTCGGACTATGGCTACACCTTC	CASRVAASDYGYTF
NA	TRBV7-2	NA	TRBJ1-2	TGTGCCAGCAGCGTCTATGGGAGAAAGTATGGCTACACCTTC	CASSVYGRKYGYTF
NA	TRBV29-1	NA	TRBJ1-2	TGCAGCGTTGACGGGACCGGCTACACCTTC	CSVDGTGYTF
NA	TRBV9	TRBD2	TRBJ2-3	TGTGCCAGCAGCTTCGCGGGGGGGAGTACAGATACGCAGTATTTT	CASSFAGGSTDTQYF
NA	TRBV5-4	NA	TRBJ2-7	TGTGCCAGCAGCTTGGAAGGTACCTACGAGCAGTACTTC	CASSLEGTYEQYF
NA	TRBV20-1	NA	TRBJ2-3	TGCAGTGCTAGCGACAGTGATACGCAGTATTTT	CSASDSDTQYF
once	TRBV29-1	TRBD1	TRBJ2-2	TGCAGCGCCATAGGACAGGAGTGGACCGGGGAGCTGTTTTTT	CSAIGQEWTGELFF
NA	TRBV28	NA	TRBJ1-6	TGTGCCAGCAACCGGGGGAACTCACCCCTCCACTTT	CASNRGNSPLHF
NA	TRBV6-5	TRBD2	TRBJ2-5	TGTGCCAGCACCATACTAGCGGGGGGGGAAGAGACCCAGTACTTC	CASTILAGGEETQYF
NA	TRBV6-5	NA	TRBJ1-5	TGTGCCAGCAGTTACTCCGGGGGAAATCAGCCCCAGCATTTT	CASSYSGGNQPQHF
NA	TRBV9	TRBD2	TRBJ2-3	TGTGCCAGCAGCGTAGGTAGCGGGGGCCCCACAGATACGCAGTATTTT	CASSVGSGGPTDTQYF